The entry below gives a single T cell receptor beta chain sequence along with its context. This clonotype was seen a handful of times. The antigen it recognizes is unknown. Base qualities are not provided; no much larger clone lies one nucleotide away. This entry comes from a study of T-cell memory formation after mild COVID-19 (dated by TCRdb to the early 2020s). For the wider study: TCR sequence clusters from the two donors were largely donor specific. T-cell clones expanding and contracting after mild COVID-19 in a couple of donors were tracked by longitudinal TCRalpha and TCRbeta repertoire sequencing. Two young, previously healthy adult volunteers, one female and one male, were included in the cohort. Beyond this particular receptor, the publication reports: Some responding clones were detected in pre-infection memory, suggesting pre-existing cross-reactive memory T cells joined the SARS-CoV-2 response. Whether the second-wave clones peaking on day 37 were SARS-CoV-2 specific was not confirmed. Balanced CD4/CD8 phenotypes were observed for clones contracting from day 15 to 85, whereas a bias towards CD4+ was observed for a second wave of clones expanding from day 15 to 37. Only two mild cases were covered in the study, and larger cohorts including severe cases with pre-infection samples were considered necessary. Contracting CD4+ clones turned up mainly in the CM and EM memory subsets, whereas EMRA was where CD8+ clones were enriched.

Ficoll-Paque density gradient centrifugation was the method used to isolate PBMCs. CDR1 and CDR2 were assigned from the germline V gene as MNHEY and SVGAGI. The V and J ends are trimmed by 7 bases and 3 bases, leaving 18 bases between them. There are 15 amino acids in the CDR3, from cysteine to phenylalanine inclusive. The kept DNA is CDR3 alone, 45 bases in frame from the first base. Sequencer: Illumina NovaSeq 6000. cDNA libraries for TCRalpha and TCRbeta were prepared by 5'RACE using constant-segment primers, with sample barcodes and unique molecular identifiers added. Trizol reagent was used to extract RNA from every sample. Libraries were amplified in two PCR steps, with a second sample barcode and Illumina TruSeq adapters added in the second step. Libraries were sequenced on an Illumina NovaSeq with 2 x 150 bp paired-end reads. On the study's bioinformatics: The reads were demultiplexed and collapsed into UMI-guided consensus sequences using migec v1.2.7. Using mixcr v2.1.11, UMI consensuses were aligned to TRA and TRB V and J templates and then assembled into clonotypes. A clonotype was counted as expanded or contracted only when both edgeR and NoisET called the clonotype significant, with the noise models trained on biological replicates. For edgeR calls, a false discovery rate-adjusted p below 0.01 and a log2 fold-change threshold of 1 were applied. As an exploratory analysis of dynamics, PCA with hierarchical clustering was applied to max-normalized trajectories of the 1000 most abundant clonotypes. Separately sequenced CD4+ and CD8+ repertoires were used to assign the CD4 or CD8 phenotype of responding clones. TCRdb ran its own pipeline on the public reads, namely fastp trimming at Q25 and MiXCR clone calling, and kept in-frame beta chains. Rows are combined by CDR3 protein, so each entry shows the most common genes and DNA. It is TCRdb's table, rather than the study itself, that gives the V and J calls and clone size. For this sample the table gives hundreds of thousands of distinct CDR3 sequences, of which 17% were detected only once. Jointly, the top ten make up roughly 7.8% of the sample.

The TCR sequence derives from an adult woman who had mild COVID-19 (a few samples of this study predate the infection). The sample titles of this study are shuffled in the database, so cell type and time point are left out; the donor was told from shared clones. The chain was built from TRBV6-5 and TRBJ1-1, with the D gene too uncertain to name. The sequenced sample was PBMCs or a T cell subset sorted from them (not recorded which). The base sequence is TGTGCCAGCATTTTCTTTGATGGGAAAGACACTGAAGCTTTCTTT. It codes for CASIFFDGKDTEAFF.